This passage covers 26 T cell receptor beta chains from one sample sequenced in a study of T cell clonality in common variable immunodeficiency. Produced via immunoSEQ multiplex PCR; TCRdb's table is partial and in-frame only. Captured here are 25,000 to 35,000 clones, none seen once; the top ten comprise 4.5%. The sample consisted of peripheral blood mononuclear cells. These receptors were obtained from a person aged 18 to 75 in good health.

This clone was counted many times. The read comes to an end 3 residues before the CDR3 does, leaving the germline J gene to fill in the end. The chain is built from TRBV12-3 or TRBV12-4 and TRBJ1-1; 12 bases are shared with TRBD1. Unmatched junction bases numbered 10, after V lost 5 bases and J lost 3 bases. The CDR3 consists of 17 residues. CDR3 amino acids: CASSPGGTGGAYTEAFF. CDR3 DNA (partial): TGTGCCAGCAGTCCGGGGGGGACAGGGGGCGCATACACTGAA.

Of note for this clone: The read stops 3 residues short of the end of the CDR3; the missing end is completed from the germline J gene. V usage is TRBV13 and J usage is TRBJ1-1; D gene uncertain. Trimming left V 6 bases short and J 1 base short, with 9 bases between. This CDR3 comprises 13 residues. Looked up from germline, CDR1 is PRHDT and CDR2 is FYEKMQ (reference sequence). The sequenced CDR3 bases are TGTGCCAGCAGTAGCGGGCCGAACACTGAA. Its translation: CASSSGPNTE. The complete CDR3 sequence is CASSSGPNTEAFF.

Judged by abundance, this clone is medium-sized. Read coverage stops 3 residues before the CDR3 terminus; the germline J gene supplies the remainder. This chain joins TRBV2 and TRBJ1-6; TRBD1 might be the D (5 bases). Germline V lookup: CDR1 SNHLY, CDR2 FYNNEI. V lost 4 bases, J lost 10 bases, and 14 bases lay in between. There are 14 residues in the CDR3. The CDR3 sequence: CASSVLDRESPLHF. CDR3 bases read: TGTGCCAGCAGTGTGCTCGACAGAGAATCACCC.

This clone was picked up many times. The CDR3 end is not reached by the read, which stops 3 residues before it; the germline J gene fills it in. This chain joins TRBV2 and TRBJ2-4; D may be TRBD2 (6 bases). From germline, CDR1 is SNHLY and CDR2 FYNNEI. Trimming took 3 bases from V and 0 from J, leaving 9 bases between them. The CDR3 consists of 15 residues. CDR3 bases read: TGTGCCAGCAGTGAGAGCGGGCTAGCCAAAAACATT. This sequence encodes CASSESGLAKNI. The CDR3 in full is CASSESGLAKNIQYF.

This clone has a handful of counts. The CDR3 extends 3 residues past the end of the read, so its final part is completed from the germline J gene. The rearrangement links TRBV30 to TRBJ1-4; 9 bases line up with TRBD1. This CDR3 region has 14 residues. Germline loops: CDR1 GTSNPN, CDR2 SVGIG (reference sequence). CDR3 sequence reads: CAGTGSSYNSPLFF. CDR3 DNA (partial): TGTGCCGGGACAGGGAGCTCCTATAATTCACCA.

This clone was found a few times. The read comes to an end 3 residues before the CDR3 does, leaving the germline J gene to fill in the end. The chain recombines TRBV7-6 with TRBJ1-1; TRBD1 matches 9 bases. Trimming at V came to 5 bases and at J to 1 base, leaving 5 bases not matched to a gene. The CDR3 contains 15 residues. Germline CDR1 SGHVS, CDR2 FNYEAQ. CDR3 sequence: CASSPEGQGNTEAFF. The part of the CDR3 DNA that was read is TGTGCCAGCAGCCCGGAGGGACAGGGGAACACTGAA.

This clone was observed at least ten times. The read ends 3 residues shy of where the CDR3 ends; the end is completed using the germline J gene. The chain links TRBV30 to TRBJ2-1, with a possible D match to TRBD2 (6 bases). The CDR3 length is 14 residues. The V gene's germline CDR1 is GTSNPN and CDR2 SVGIG (reference sequence). V was clipped by 3 bases and J by 4 bases, with 13 bases between them. The CDR3 DNA, read in part, is TGTGCCTGGAGCGGGAGCGGAAATTACAATGAG. Its protein is CAWSGSGNYNE. Given in full, the CDR3 is CAWSGSGNYNEQFF. Variable domain in full (rest from reference TRBV30 and TRBJ2-1): SQTIHQWPATLVQPVGSPLSLECTVEGTSNPNLYWYRQAAGRGLQLLFYSVGIGQISSEVPQNLSASRPQDRQFILSSKKLLLSDSGFYLCAWSGSGNYNEQFFGPGTRLTVL.

The table lists this clone with many counts. The CDR3 end is not reached by the read, which stops 3 residues before it; the germline J gene fills it in. The chain employs TRBV7-3 and TRBJ2-2, with 7 bases that match TRBD1. CDR3 size: 15 residues. V shed 2 bases, J shed 0 bases, and the junction held 0 bases outside the gene matches. Germline loops: CDR1 SGHTA, CDR2 FQGTGA. Incomplete CDR3 DNA: TGTGCCAGCAGCTTACAGGGGGCGAACACCGGGGAG. It specifies CASSLQGANTGE. The whole CDR3 sequence is CASSLQGANTGELFF.

This clone has a handful of counts. Read coverage stops 3 residues before the CDR3 terminus; the germline J gene supplies the remainder. The chain has TRBV6-2 or TRBV6-3 and TRBJ1-2; 7 nucleotides line up with TRBD1. CDR3 size: 15 residues. In germline, CDR1 is MNHEY, CDR2 SVGEGT. This chain's CDR3 is CASSRFGQALHDYTF. Partial CDR3 DNA: TGTGCCAGCAGCCGATTCGGACAGGCCTTACATGAC.

This clone was counted at least ten times. The CDR3 end is not reached by the read, which stops 3 residues before it; the germline J gene fills it in. The J gene is TRBJ1-2, the V gene TRBV30; TRBD1 matches at 9 bases. CDR3 length: 15 residues. V lost 1 base, J lost 4 bases, and 7 bases stayed unmatched. CDR1 and CDR2 from the germline V gene are GTSNPN and SVGIG (reference sequence). The part of the CDR3 DNA that was read is TGTGCCTGGAGTGCCAGGACAGGGGCCCTCTATGGC. This translates into CAWSARTGALYG. The full-length CDR3 reads as CAWSARTGALYGYTF.

This clone has just a few counts. The sequence runs out 3 residues before the end of the CDR3; the remainder is reconstructed from the germline J gene. The chain combines TRBV19 with TRBJ2-4; D is perhaps TRBD1 (6 bases). Germline V lookup: CDR1 LNHDA, CDR2 SQIVND (reference sequence). CDR3 length equals 14 residues. Trimming pared 4 bases from V and 0 bases from J, leaving 7 bases between. CDR3 DNA, as far as it was read: TGTGCCAGTAGTAGACAGGCAGCCAAAAACATT. This sequence encodes CASSRQAAKNI. In full, the CDR3 reads CASSRQAAKNIQYF.

There are a few counts of this clone. A junction boundary mismatches the germline segment, possibly from a read error. At the DNA level, this CDR3 is encoded by other sequences in the same sample as well. CDR3 DNA (partial): TGCGCCAGCAGCTTGGAGGAGGGGGAGAACTATGGA. Amino acids: CASSLEEGENYG. The full CDR3 protein is CASSLEEGENYGYTF. V and J are TRBV5-1 and TRBJ1-2; weak D call: TRBD1 (6 bases). The read finishes 3 residues shy of the CDR3 end, and the germline J gene is used to complete it. Germline assignment: CDR1 SGHRS and CDR2 YFSETQ. There are 15 residues in the CDR3.

This clone was detected a few times. The read ends 3 residues before the CDR3 terminus; that terminus is restored from the germline J gene. The chain uses TRBV7-2 and TRBJ1-2, with 7 bases lining up with TRBD1. Germline V CDR1 and CDR2: SGHTA, FQGNSA. This CDR3 is 13 amino acids long. The CDR3 loop reads CASSSTGLETYTF. CDR3 bases read: TGTGCCAGCAGCTCGACAGGGTTAGAGACC.

This clone was recorded at least ten times. From the germline J gene comes the end of the CDR3, since the read stops 3 residues before it. This chain connects TRBV5-4 to TRBJ2-3, with 8 positions matching TRBD2. Germline V CDR1 and CDR2: SGHNT, YYREEE (reference sequence). There are 15 residues in the CDR3. V dropped 4 bases and J dropped 6; count of bases not matched to a gene: 10. The sequenced part of the CDR3 DNA is TGTGCCAGCAGCCCTTCCGTAGCGGGAATGGATACG. Translating it yields CASSPSVAGMDT. The full CDR3 reads CASSPSVAGMDTQYF.

This clone has ten or more counts. The CDR3 extends 3 residues past the end of the read, so its final part is completed from the germline J gene. The chain carries TRBV30 and TRBJ1-6, with 7 bases aligning to TRBD1. Germline CDR1 reads GTSNPN; CDR2 reads SVGIG (reference sequence). This CDR3 has 14 residues. The V and J ends lost 7 bases and 7 bases, in that order; junction bases with no gene match: 10. Partial CDR3 DNA: TGTGCCTTACATCCGGGACAGATGAATTCACCC. Translation: CALHPGQMNSP. Given in full, the CDR3 is CALHPGQMNSPLHF.

This clone was found many times. From the germline J gene comes the end of the CDR3, since the read stops 3 residues before it. The rearrangement joins TRBV11-3 to TRBJ2-7, with D possibly TRBD1 on 5 matching bases. CDR3 length equals 15 residues. The V and J ends lost 3 bases and 3 bases respectively, with 15 bases between them. Germline V CDR1 and CDR2: SGHNT, YENEEA. The CDR3: CASSFSNIQGYEQYF. The part of the CDR3 DNA that was read is TGTGCCAGCAGCTTTTCCAATATTCAGGGCTACGAG.

This clone was seen at least ten times. Read sequence stops 3 residues before the CDR3 end, and the germline J gene provides the missing end. V and J are TRBV29-1 and TRBJ2-7; possibly TRBD1 for D (5 bases). The CDR3 sequence is 13 residues long. The V end was cut by 2 bases, the J end by 4 bases, with 12 bases between. CDR1 is SQVTM, CDR2 ANQGSEA, per germline. The CDR3 protein is CSVERGDGYEQYF. The DNA read from the CDR3 is TGCAGCGTTGAAAGGGGTGACGGTTACGAG.

This clone was seen at least ten times. The CDR3 end is not reached by the read, which stops 3 residues before it; the germline J gene fills it in. The chain couples TRBV5-5 to TRBJ2-7, with a weak D call TRBD2 (5 bases). This CDR3 has 15 amino acids. Trimming cost V 0 bases and J 0 bases, with 10 bases left between them. Germline V gene lookup returns CDR1 SGHKS and CDR2 YYEKEE (reference sequence). The CDR3 DNA, read in part, is TGTGCCAGCAGCTTGGAGGGCGGGCCCTCCTACGAG. This gives the protein CASSLEGGPSYE. The full CDR3 reads CASSLEGGPSYEQYF.

This clone was seen repeatedly, ten times or more. The read halts 3 residues ahead of the CDR3 end, with the missing end drawn from the germline J gene. This rearrangement joins TRBV5-4 to TRBJ2-3, with D hard to call. The germline V gene encodes CDR1 SGHNT and CDR2 YYREEE (reference sequence). The CDR3 covers 15 residues. V was trimmed by 0 bases and J by 1 base, leaving 9 bases between them. The CDR3 is CASSLVGIRTDTQYF. CDR3 bases read: TGTGCCAGCAGCTTGGTTGGCATTCGCACAGATACG.

This clone was observed at least ten times. The read terminates 3 residues ahead of where the CDR3 ends, so the germline J gene completes it. V usage is TRBV7-3 and J usage is TRBJ2-2, with D possibly matching TRBD2 (5 bases). The germline gives CDR1 SGHTA, CDR2 FQGTGA. The V gene lost 5 bases and the J gene lost 6 bases, with 10 bases spanning the gap. This CDR3 is built from 13 residues. The CDR3 protein is CASSNTAAGELFF. Incomplete CDR3 DNA: TGTGCCAGCAGCAATACAGCGGCCGGGGAG.

This clone has just a few counts. The read stops 3 residues short of the end of the CDR3; the missing end is completed from the germline J gene. V and J are TRBV2 and TRBJ2-3; 7 bases map to TRBD2. V shed 9 bases, J shed 0 bases, and the junction held 15 bases outside the gene matches. Germline V lookup: CDR1 SNHLY, CDR2 FYNNEI. The CDR3 covers 17 residues. The CDR3 region is CASTRDYRLTSTDTQYF. The DNA read from the CDR3 is TGTGCCAGTACCCGGGACTACCGCTTAACTAGCACAGATACG.

Many counts were recorded for this clone. The read finishes 3 residues shy of the CDR3 end, and the germline J gene is used to complete it. V gene TRBV20-1 combines with J gene TRBJ1-3, with D perhaps TRBD1 (5 bases). CDR1 is DFQATT and CDR2 is SNEGSKA in the germline V gene (reference sequence). The CDR3 runs to 19 residues. Trimming took off 2 bases at V and 0 bases at J, with 23 bases between the two ends. CDR3 loop: CSARRPTVTFPYSGNTIYF. The sequenced part of the CDR3 DNA is TGCAGTGCTAGACGCCCGACAGTTACCTTTCCGTACTCTGGAAACACC.

There are a few counts of this clone. The observed sequence ends 3 residues before the CDR3 terminus, with the missing tail filled in from the germline J gene. The V call is TRBV5-1, the J call TRBJ1-1, with 12 positions matching TRBD1. The CDR3 consists of 15 residues. CDR1 SGHRS and CDR2 YFSETQ come from the germline V gene. Germline trimming cut 4 bases from V and 3 bases from J; bases unmatched to any gene: 4. The CDR3 protein is CASSVGQGADTEAFF. The part of the CDR3 DNA that was read is TGCGCCAGCAGCGTGGGACAGGGGGCGGACACTGAA. The full variable domain, with the rest looked up from reference TRBV5-1 and TRBJ1-1, is KAGVTQTPRYLIKTRGQQVTLSCSPISGHRSVSWYQQTPGQGLQFLFEYFSETQRNKGNFPGRFSGRQFSNSRSEMNVSTLELGDSALYLCASSVGQGADTEAFFGQGTRLTVV.

The table lists this clone with many counts. The sequence runs out 3 residues before the end of the CDR3; the remainder is reconstructed from the germline J gene. V gene TRBV10-1 combines with J gene TRBJ2-7, with a weak D call TRBD1 (5 bases). Germline CDR1 WNHNN, CDR2 SYGVQD (reference sequence). V was clipped by 0 bases and J by 5 bases, with 5 bases between them. The CDR3 is 12 residues long. The sequenced part of the CDR3 DNA is TGCGCCAGCAGTGAGTCCAGGGACGAG. Its protein product is CASSESRDE. In full, the CDR3 is CASSESRDEQYF.

This clone was seen repeatedly, ten times or more. The read ends 3 residues shy of where the CDR3 ends; the end is completed using the germline J gene. This rearrangement joins TRBV30 to TRBJ2-3; D remains unclear. The V gene lost 1 base and the J gene lost 5 bases, with 7 bases spanning the gap. Germline CDR1 reads GTSNPN; CDR2 reads SVGIG (reference sequence). The CDR3 has 12 amino acids. The CDR3 DNA, read in part, is TGTGCCTGGAGTGCATCAGGAGATACG. This gives the protein CAWSASGDT. The full CDR3 sequence reads CAWSASGDTQYF.

This clone was detected only a few times. The CDR3 loop reads CASSPMGQTNTEAFF. CDR3 DNA, as far as it was read: TGTGCCAGCAGCCCGATGGGACAGACAAACACTGAA. The V gene is TRBV7-2, the J gene TRBJ1-1; 7 nucleotides match TRBD1. The CDR3 end is not reached by the read, which stops 3 residues before it; the germline J gene fills it in. CDR3 length equals 15 residues. The V segment lost 5 bases and the J segment 2 bases; nucleotides outside the gene matches: 8. CDR1 and CDR2 from the germline V gene are SGHTA and FQGNSA.